Below are 21 T cell receptor beta chains sequenced from a single sample in a study of chemoradiotherapy in HPV16-positive cancers. Only in-frame clones appear in the TCRdb table, and some are missing; sequencing was by immunoSEQ multiplex PCR. Among about 8,000 clones listed, roughly 90% were seen once. The sample here was tumor tissue, taken from a patient who underwent chemoradiotherapy. The receptors originated from a human donor with HPV-associated anogenital cancer.

V and J are TRBV5-1 and TRBJ1-2, with a possible D match to TRBD1 (5 bases). V lost 0 bases to trimming and J lost 7 bases, with 13 bases between them. The germline gives CDR1 SGHRS, CDR2 YFSETQ. The CDR3 runs 14 residues. CDR3 region: CASSLASGEGGYTF. CDR3 nucleotide sequence: TGCGCCAGCAGCTTGGCCTCGGGGGAGGGTGGCTACACCTTC.

V gene TRBV7-8 combines with J gene TRBJ1-3; D perhaps matches TRBD1 (6 bases). CDR3 size: 14 residues. Germline-derived CDR1 and CDR2 are SGHVS and FQNEAQ. With 5 bases removed from V and 4 bases from J, the gap between germline ends came to 12 bases. CDR3 bases: TGTGCCAGCAGCGCCTCAGGGGTAGGAAACACCATATATTTT. It yields the protein CASSASGVGNTIYF.

The chain is built from TRBV19 and TRBJ1-2; 11 bases agree with TRBD1. The CDR3 contains 17 residues. CDR1 and CDR2 (germline): LNHDA, SQIVND (reference sequence). The V segment lost 3 bases and the J segment 4 bases; nucleotides outside the gene matches: 10. The CDR3: CASSILGQGVLGYGYTF. CDR3 nucleotide sequence: TGTGCCAGTAGTATTTTGGGACAGGGGGTCCTTGGCTATGGCTACACCTTC.

The gene calls are TRBV19 and TRBJ2-2; unclear D gene. This CDR3 is 14 amino acids long. Germline loops: CDR1 LNHDA, CDR2 SQIVND (reference sequence). Trimming left V 10 bases short and J 0 bases short, with 12 bases between. The CDR3 is CATPTPSNTGELFF. In DNA, the CDR3 is TGTGCCACCCCTACACCTTCGAACACCGGGGAGCTGTTTTTT.

This chain connects TRBV5-1 to TRBJ2-3; no clear D gene. Deletions cut 2 bases from V and 2 bases from J, with 9 bases between. Germline V lookup: CDR1 SGHRS, CDR2 YFSETQ. The CDR3 is 14 amino acids. CDR3 nucleotides: TGCGCCAGCAGCTTCGCCCTAGACACAGATACGCAGTATTTT. Its translation is CASSFALDTDTQYF.

CDR3 residues: CASRTALKEKLFF. The CDR3 nucleotides are TGTGCCAGCCGGACCGCCTTGAAGGAAAAACTGTTTTTT. The chain uses TRBV28 and TRBJ1-4; D call uncertain. The length of the CDR3 is 13 residues. Trimming removed 8 bases at V and 8 bases at J, with 15 bases between. CDR1 is MDHEN, CDR2 SYDVKM, per germline.

CDR3 residues: CSVGGTGDGTDTQYF. The CDR3 coding sequence is TGCAGCGTTGGTGGGACAGGGGATGGGACAGATACGCAGTATTTT. The V gene is TRBV29-1, the J gene TRBJ2-3; 10 bases are a match to TRBD1. The CDR3 sequence is 15 residues long. J lost 3 bases, V lost 4 bases, and 7 bases had no gene match. CDR1 SQVTM and CDR2 ANQGSEA come from the germline V gene.

The chain carries TRBV19 and TRBJ2-1; 12 bases are shared with TRBD2. The CDR3 length is 16 residues. The junction had 5 bases not matched to a gene; V was cut back by 1 base and J by 7 bases. CDR1 LNHDA and CDR2 SQIVND come from the germline V gene (reference sequence). Written as DNA, the CDR3 is TGTGCCAGTAGTATAGCACTAGCGGGAGGAGGAAATGAGCAGTTCTTC. Translated: CASSIALAGGGNEQFF.

As DNA, the CDR3 is TGTGCCAGCTCAGCGACGGTCATGAACACTGAAGCTTTCTTT. Amino acid sequence: CASSATVMNTEAFF. This chain joins TRBV18 and TRBJ1-1; D is unclear. The V gene's germline CDR1 is KGHSH and CDR2 LQKENI. With 5 bases removed from V and 0 bases from J, the gap between germline ends came to 10 bases. This CDR3 is 14 amino acids long.

The DNA of the CDR3 is TGCGCCAGCAGCCGAGGACGGTGGAACACTGAAGCTTTCTTT. It encodes CASSRGRWNTEAFF. This chain uses TRBV5-1 with TRBJ1-1; D gene ambiguous. V lost 4 bases, J lost 1 base, and 11 bases lay in between. Germline V gene lookup returns CDR1 SGHRS and CDR2 YFSETQ. CDR3 length: 14 amino acids.

This clone appeared a single time. V is TRBV27 and J is TRBJ2-2; 7 bases are a match to TRBD1. The V gene end was trimmed by 6 bases and the J gene end by 0 bases; junction bases not matched to a gene: 16. The CDR3 contains 19 residues. Germline V lookup: CDR1 MNHEY, CDR2 SMNVEV (reference sequence). The CDR3 DNA follows: TGTGCCAGCAGAAACCGTAGGGACAGCTCCTACTCGAACACCGGGGAGCTGTTTTTT. It is translated as CASRNRRDSSYSNTGELFF.

J is TRBJ1-1 and V is TRBV7-2; 8 nucleotides line up with TRBD1. Germline V gene sequence: CDR1 SGHTA, CDR2 FQGNSA. This CDR3 spans 15 amino acids. Unmatched junction bases numbered 6, after V lost 2 bases and J lost 4 bases. CDR3: CASSLTDRALTEAFF. CDR3 nucleotide sequence: TGTGCCAGCAGCTTAACGGACAGGGCTCTCACTGAAGCTTTCTTT.

The table lists this clone with a few counts. The genes are TRBV18 and TRBJ2-7; 7 nucleotides line up with TRBD1. With V trimmed by 4 bases and J by 5 bases, 8 bases remained unmatched. CDR1 is KGHSH and CDR2 is LQKENI in the germline V gene. The CDR3 contains 14 residues. The CDR3 loop is CASSRDREINEQYF. The CDR3 DNA is TGTGCCAGCTCACGTGACAGGGAAATCAACGAGCAGTACTTC.

The rearrangement links TRBV28 to TRBJ1-4; unclear D gene. This CDR3 has 16 residues. From germline, CDR1 is MDHEN and CDR2 SYDVKM. The V end was cut by 4 bases, the J end by 1 base, with 13 bases between. CDR3 loop: CASSSAGSRTNEKLFF. CDR3 sequence (DNA): TGTGCCAGCAGTTCCGCGGGGAGCCGAACTAATGAAAAACTGTTTTTT.

The rearrangement links TRBV2 to TRBJ1-2, with 7 bases matching TRBD1. Germline CDR1 SNHLY, CDR2 FYNNEI. V dropped 1 base and J dropped 7; count of bases not matched to a gene: 3. CDR3 length equals 13 residues. Here the CDR3 reads CASSEEQGSGYTF. CDR3 DNA sequence: TGTGCCAGCAGTGAAGAACAGGGGTCTGGCTACACCTTC.

The chain couples TRBV9 to TRBJ1-4; D possibly corresponds to TRBD1 (6 bases). This CDR3 has 15 residues. Germline CDR1 and CDR2: SGDLS and YYNGEE. V lost 3 bases, J lost 3 bases, and 12 bases lay in between. CDR3 sequence (DNA): TGTGCCAGCAGCGCTGGACAGCCCTCTAATGAAAAACTGTTTTTT. Translation: CASSAGQPSNEKLFF.

This chain connects TRBV11-2 to TRBJ2-3; the D gene is possibly TRBD1 (6 bases). The germline V and J ends were trimmed by 0 bases and 1 base, with 8 bases remaining between them. The germline CDR1 and CDR2 sequences are SGHAT and FQNNGV. This CDR3 spans 15 amino acids. Here the CDR3 DNA reads TGTGCCAGCAGCTTAGACTGGGGGCGCACAGATACGCAGTATTTT. Protein product: CASSLDWGRTDTQYF.

In its sample, this clone was seen a few times. This chain links TRBV5-1 with TRBJ1-1; tentatively, D is TRBD1 (6 bases). The CDR3 has 14 residues. V lost 4 bases to trimming and J lost 4 bases, with 14 bases between them. Germline V gene data show CDR1 as SGHRS and CDR2 as YFSETQ. CDR3 nucleotides: TGCGCCAGCAGCAGAGGGACACAGGGCACTGAAGCTTTCTTT. This codes for CASSRGTQGTEAFF.

The V and J genes are TRBV21-1 and TRBJ1-2; the table's D call TRBD1 went unverified against the DNA. TRBV21-1 is deemed a pseudogene. CDR3 length: 13 residues. The CDR3 here is CAILQGPCYGYTF. Written as DNA, the CDR3 is TGTGCCATCCTACAGGGGCCTTGCTATGGCTACACCTTC.

The rearrangement links TRBV6-6 to TRBJ2-2, with D possibly TRBD2 on 6 matching bases. The V end was cut by 5 bases, the J end by 4 bases, with 14 bases between. Germline V CDR1 and CDR2: MNHNY, SVGAGI (reference sequence). The CDR3 loop spans 15 amino acids. CDR3 bases: TGTGCCAGCAGTCCGGGGACTTTTGCCACCGGGGAGCTGTTTTTT. Its translation is CASSPGTFATGELFF.

The chain uses TRBV27 and TRBJ2-2; TRBD2 agrees at 8 bases. The CDR3 sequence is 17 residues long. Unmatched junction bases numbered 7, after V lost 2 bases and J lost 2 bases. The germline V gene has CDR1 MNHEY and CDR2 SMNVEV (reference sequence). The CDR3 here is CASSLVRTSSNTGELFF. The CDR3 DNA is TGTGCCAGCAGTTTAGTTAGGACTAGCTCAAACACCGGGGAGCTGTTTTTT.